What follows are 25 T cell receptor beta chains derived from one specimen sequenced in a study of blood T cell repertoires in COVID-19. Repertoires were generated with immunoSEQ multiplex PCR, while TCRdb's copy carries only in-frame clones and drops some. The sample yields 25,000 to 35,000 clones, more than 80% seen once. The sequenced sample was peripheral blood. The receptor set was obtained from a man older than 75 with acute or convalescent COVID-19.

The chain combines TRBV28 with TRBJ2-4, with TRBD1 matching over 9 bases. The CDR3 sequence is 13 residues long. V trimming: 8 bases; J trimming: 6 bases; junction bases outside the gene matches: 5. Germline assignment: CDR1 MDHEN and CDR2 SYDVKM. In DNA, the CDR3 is TGTGCCAGCGGGACAGGGTCCGTAAACATTCAGTACTTC. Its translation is CASGTGSVNIQYF.

The CDR3 loop reads CASRRTGRTSTEAFF. The CDR3 bases are TGTGCCAGCAGGAGGACAGGGCGAACGAGCACTGAAGCTTTCTTT. V gene TRBV28 combines with J gene TRBJ1-1, with 8 bases lining up with TRBD1. Germline V gene lookup returns CDR1 MDHEN and CDR2 SYDVKM. The CDR3 has 15 residues. V gave up 6 bases and J gave up 4 bases; unmatched junction bases: 10.

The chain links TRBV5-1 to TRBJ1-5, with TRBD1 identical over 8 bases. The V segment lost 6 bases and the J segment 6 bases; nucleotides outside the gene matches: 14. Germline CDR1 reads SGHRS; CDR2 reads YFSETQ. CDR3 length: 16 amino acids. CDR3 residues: CASTHQGAETGQPQHF. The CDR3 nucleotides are TGCGCCAGCACCCACCAGGGGGCAGAGACGGGTCAGCCCCAGCATTTT.

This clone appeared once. The CDR3 sequence is CSVLSWTGKDYTF. In DNA, the CDR3 is TGCAGCGTCCTTAGTTGGACAGGGAAAGACTACACCTTC. The gene calls are TRBV29-1 and TRBJ1-2, with 8 bases identical to TRBD1. There are 13 residues in the CDR3. Per germline, CDR1 SQVTM and CDR2 ANQGSEA. V dropped 6 bases and J dropped 10; count of bases not matched to a gene: 13.

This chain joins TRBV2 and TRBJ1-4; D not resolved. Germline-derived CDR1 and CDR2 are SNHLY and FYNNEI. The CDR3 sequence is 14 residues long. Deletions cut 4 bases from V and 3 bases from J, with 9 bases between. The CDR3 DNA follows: TGTGCCAGCAGTGTGGGCCCCCCTAATGAAAAACTGTTTTTT. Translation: CASSVGPPNEKLFF.

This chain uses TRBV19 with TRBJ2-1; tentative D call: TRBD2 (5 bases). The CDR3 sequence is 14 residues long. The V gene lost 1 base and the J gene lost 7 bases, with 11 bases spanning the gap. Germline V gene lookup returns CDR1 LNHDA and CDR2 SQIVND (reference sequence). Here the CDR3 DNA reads TGTGCCAGTAGTATAGGATCCTCGGGGAATGAGCAGTTCTTC. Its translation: CASSIGSSGNEQFF.

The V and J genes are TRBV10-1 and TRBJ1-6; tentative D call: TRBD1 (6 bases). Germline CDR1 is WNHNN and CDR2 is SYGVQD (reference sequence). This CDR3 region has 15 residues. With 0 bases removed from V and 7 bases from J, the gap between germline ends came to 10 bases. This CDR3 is CASSESRTENSPLHF. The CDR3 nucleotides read TGCGCCAGCAGTGAGTCGAGGACAGAGAATTCACCCCTCCACTTT.

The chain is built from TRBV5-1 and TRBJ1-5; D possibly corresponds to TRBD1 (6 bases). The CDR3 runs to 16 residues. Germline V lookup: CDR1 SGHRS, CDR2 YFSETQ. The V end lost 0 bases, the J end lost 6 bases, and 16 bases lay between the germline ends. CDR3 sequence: CASSLGSTDSGQPQHF. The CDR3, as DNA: TGCGCCAGCAGCTTGGGGTCAACGGACAGCGGTCAGCCCCAGCATTTT.

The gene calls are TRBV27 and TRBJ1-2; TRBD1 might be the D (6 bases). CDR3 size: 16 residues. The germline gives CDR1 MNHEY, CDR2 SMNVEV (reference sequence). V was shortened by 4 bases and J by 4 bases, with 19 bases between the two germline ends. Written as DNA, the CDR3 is TGTGCCAGCAGTTCGAACCTGAAGGGGGTCATCTATGGCTACACCTTC. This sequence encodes CASSSNLKGVIYGYTF.

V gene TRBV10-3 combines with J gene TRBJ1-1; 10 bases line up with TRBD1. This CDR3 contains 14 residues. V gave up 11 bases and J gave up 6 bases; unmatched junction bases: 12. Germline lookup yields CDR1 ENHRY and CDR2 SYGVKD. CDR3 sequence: CAAATTGGESEAFF. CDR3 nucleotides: TGTGCCGCCGCAACGACAGGGGGCGAGTCTGAAGCTTTCTTT.

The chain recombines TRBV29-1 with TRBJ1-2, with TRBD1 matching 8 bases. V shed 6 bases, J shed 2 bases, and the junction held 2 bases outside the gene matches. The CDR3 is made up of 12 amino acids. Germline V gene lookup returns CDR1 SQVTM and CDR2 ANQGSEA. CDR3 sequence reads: CSVDRGNYGYTF. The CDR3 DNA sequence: TGCAGCGTCGACAGGGGAAACTATGGCTACACCTTC.

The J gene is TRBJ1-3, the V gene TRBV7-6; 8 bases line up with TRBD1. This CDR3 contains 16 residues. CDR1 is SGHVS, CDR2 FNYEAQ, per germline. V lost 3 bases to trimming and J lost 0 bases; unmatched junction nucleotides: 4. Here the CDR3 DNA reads TGTGCCAGCAGCTTGGGACAGGCCCTCTCTGGAAACACCATATATTTT. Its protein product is CASSLGQALSGNTIYF.

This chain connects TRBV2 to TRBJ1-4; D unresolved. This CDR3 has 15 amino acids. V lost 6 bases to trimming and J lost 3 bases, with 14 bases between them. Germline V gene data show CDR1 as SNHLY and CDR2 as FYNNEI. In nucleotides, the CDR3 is TGTGCCAGCAGCCTTCAGTGGCTGGCTAATGAAAAACTGTTTTTT. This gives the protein CASSLQWLANEKLFF.

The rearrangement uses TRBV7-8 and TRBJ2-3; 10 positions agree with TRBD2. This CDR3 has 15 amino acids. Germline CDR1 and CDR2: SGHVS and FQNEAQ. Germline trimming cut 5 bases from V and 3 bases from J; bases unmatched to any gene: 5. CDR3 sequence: CASSLGLALTDTQYF. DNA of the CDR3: TGTGCCAGCAGCCTGGGACTAGCGTTGACAGATACGCAGTATTTT.

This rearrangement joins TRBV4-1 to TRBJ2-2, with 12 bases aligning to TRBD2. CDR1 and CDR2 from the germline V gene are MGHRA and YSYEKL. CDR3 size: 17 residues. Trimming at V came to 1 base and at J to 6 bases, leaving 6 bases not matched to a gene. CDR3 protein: CASSQGGLAGGPGELFF. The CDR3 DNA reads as TGCGCCAGCAGCCAAGGAGGCCTAGCGGGGGGGCCCGGGGAGCTGTTTTTT.

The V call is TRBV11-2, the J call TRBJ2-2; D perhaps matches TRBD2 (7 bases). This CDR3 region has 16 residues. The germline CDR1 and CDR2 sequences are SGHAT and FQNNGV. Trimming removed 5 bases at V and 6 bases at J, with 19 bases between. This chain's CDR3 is CASSKVGGLRSGELFF. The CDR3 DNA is TGTGCCAGCAGCAAGGTCGGGGGGCTCCGATCCGGGGAGCTGTTTTTT.

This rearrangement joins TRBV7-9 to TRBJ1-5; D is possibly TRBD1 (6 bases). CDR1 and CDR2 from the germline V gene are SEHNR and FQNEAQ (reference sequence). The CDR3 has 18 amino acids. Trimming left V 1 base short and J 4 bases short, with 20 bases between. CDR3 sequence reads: CASSLVRPAGAENQPQHF. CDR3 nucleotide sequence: TGTGCCAGCAGCTTAGTAAGGCCTGCGGGGGCGGAAAATCAGCCCCAGCATTTT.

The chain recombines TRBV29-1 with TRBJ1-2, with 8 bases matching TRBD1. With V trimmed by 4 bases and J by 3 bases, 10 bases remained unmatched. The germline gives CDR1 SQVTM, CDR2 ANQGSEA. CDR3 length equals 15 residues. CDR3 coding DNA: TGCAGCGTTGGGACAGGGACCCCATGGGACTATGGCTACACCTTC. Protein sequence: CSVGTGTPWDYGYTF.

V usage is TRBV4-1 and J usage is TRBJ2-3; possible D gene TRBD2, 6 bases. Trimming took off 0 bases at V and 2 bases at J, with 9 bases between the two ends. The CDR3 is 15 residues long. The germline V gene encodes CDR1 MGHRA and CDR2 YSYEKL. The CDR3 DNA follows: TGCGCCAGCAGCCAAGAGGGGACTTTCACAGATACGCAGTATTTT. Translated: CASSQEGTFTDTQYF.

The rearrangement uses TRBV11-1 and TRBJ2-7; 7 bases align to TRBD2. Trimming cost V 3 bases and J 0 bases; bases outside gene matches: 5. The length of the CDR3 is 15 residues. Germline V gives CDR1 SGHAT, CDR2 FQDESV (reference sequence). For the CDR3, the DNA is TGTGCCAGCAGCTTTAATTGGGAGGGCTCCTACGAGCAGTACTTC. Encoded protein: CASSFNWEGSYEQYF.

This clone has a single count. DNA of the CDR3: TGTGCCAGTAGTATTGACACCGATGAGCAGTTCTTC. Translated, it gives CASSIDTDEQFF. V usage is TRBV19 and J usage is TRBJ2-1, with D unresolved. The CDR3 runs 12 residues. CDR1 LNHDA and CDR2 SQIVND come from the germline V gene (reference sequence). Trimming removed 3 bases from V and 8 bases from J, with 8 bases in between.

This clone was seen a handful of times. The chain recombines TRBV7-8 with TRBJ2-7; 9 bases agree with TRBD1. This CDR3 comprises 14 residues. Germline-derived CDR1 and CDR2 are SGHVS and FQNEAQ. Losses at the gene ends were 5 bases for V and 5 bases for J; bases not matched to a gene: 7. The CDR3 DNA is TGTGCCAGCAGCCCCGACAGGGGGTTCCACGAGCAGTACTTC. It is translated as CASSPDRGFHEQYF.

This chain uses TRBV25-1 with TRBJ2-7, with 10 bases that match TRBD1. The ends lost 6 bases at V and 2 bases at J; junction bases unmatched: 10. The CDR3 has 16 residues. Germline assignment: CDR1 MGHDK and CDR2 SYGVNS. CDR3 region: CASSPNPGQGTYEQYF. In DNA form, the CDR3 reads TGTGCCAGCAGCCCAAACCCGGGACAGGGGACCTACGAGCAGTACTTC.

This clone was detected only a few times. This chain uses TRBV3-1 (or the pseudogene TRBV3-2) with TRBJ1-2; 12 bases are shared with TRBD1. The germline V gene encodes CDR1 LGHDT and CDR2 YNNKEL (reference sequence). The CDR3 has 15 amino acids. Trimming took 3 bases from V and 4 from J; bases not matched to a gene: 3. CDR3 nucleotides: TGTGCCAGCAGCCACGGGACAGGGGGCAGCTATGGCTACACCTTC. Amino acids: CASSHGTGGSYGYTF.

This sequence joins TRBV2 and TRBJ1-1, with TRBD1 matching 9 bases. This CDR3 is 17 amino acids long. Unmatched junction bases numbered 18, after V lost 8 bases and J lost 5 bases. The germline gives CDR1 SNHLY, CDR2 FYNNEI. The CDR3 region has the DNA TGTGCCAGCGTTCCCGGGACAGGGCCCCCGGTGTGGACTGAAGCTTTCTTT. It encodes CASVPGTGPPVWTEAFF.